The 28 T cell receptor beta chains reported below all come from one sample, sequenced in a study of OX40 agonist ivuxolimab in advanced cancers. Assay used: immunoSEQ multiplex PCR; TCRdb lists only in-frame clones, some missing. The sample has fewer than 30,000 clones, 65% to 90% seen once. The specimen was CD4+ or CD8+ T cells sorted from blood, collected in a trial of the OX40 agonist ivuxolimab. The receptors here all came from an adult with an advanced solid tumor such as melanoma, head and neck, liver or kidney cancer.

The rearrangement links TRBV7-2 to TRBJ1-1; the D gene is possibly TRBD1 (5 bases). The germline CDR1 and CDR2 sequences are SGHTA and FQGNSA. V lost 4 bases, J lost 3 bases, and 15 bases lay in between. CDR3 length: 15 residues. The CDR3 reads CASSSSGSKDTEAFF. CDR3 in DNA: TGTGCCAGCAGCTCCTCAGGGTCTAAGGACACTGAAGCTTTCTTT.

The genes are TRBV27 and TRBJ1-2; D remains unclear. Germline V gene data show CDR1 as MNHEY and CDR2 as SMNVEV (reference sequence). This CDR3 has 14 amino acids. Trimming stripped 1 base from V and 2 bases from J, with 8 bases between. CDR3 sequence: CASSLLAGNYGYTF. In nucleotides, the CDR3 is TGTGCCAGCAGTTTATTAGCGGGAAACTATGGCTACACCTTC.

This rearrangement joins TRBV9 to TRBJ1-6; D uncertain. Per the germline V gene, CDR1 is SGDLS and CDR2 is YYNGEE. This CDR3 has 12 amino acids. With 7 bases removed from V and 4 bases from J, the gap between germline ends came to 6 bases. The CDR3 region is CASDSYNSPLHF. In DNA, the CDR3 is TGTGCCAGCGACTCATATAATTCACCCCTCCACTTT. Filled out from reference TRBV9 and TRBJ1-6, the complete variable domain reads DSGVTQTPKHLITATGQRVTLRCSPRSGDLSVYWYQQSLDQGLQFLIQYYNGEERAKGNILERFSAQQFPDLHSELNLSSLELGDSALYFCASDSYNSPLHFGNGTRLTVT.

V is TRBV28 and J is TRBJ2-4, with TRBD1 matching over 9 bases. V was clipped by 5 bases and J by 0 bases; unmatched bases: 5. The CDR3 covers 16 residues. Germline loops: CDR1 MDHEN, CDR2 SYDVKM. The DNA of the CDR3 is TGTGCCAGCAGTACACGGACAGGGGTAGCCAAAAACATTCAGTACTTC. Residues: CASSTRTGVAKNIQYF.

V usage is TRBV10-1 and J usage is TRBJ1-5; perhaps TRBD1 as D (5 bases). V was trimmed by 4 bases and J by 0 bases, leaving 22 bases between them. The CDR3 runs 19 residues. CDR1 is WNHNN and CDR2 is SYGVQD in the germline V gene (reference sequence). DNA of the CDR3: TGCGCCAGCAGTGGGGGGGATCGGTCCGGGCACCGTAGCAATCAGCCCCAGCATTTT. Translation: CASSGGDRSGHRSNQPQHF.

The J gene is TRBJ1-1, the V gene TRBV10-1; D may be TRBD1 (6 bases). Germline V gene lookup returns CDR1 WNHNN and CDR2 SYGVQD (reference sequence). This CDR3 contains 17 residues. V lost 2 bases, J lost 0 bases, and 16 bases lay in between. CDR3 sequence reads: CASSETKWGTLNTEAFF. The CDR3 DNA reads as TGCGCCAGCAGTGAGACCAAATGGGGGACACTGAACACTGAAGCTTTCTTT.

The chain uses TRBV7-8 and TRBJ2-2; 8 bases are a match to TRBD2. Losses at the gene ends were 5 bases for V and 3 bases for J; bases not matched to a gene: 5. Germline-derived CDR1 and CDR2 are SGHVS and FQNEAQ. The CDR3 totals 15 residues. In DNA form, the CDR3 reads TGTGCCAGCAGCCGGCGGGGGGCTTACACCGGGGAGCTGTTTTTT. Its translation is CASSRRGAYTGELFF.

The chain joins TRBV7-9 to TRBJ2-7, with D tentatively TRBD1 (6 bases). Germline V gene data show CDR1 as SEHNR and CDR2 as FQNEAQ (reference sequence). The ends were cut back, 5 bases at V and 2 bases at J, with 13 bases in the middle. The CDR3 is 14 residues long. Written as DNA, the CDR3 is TGTGCCAGCAGCCAACAAGGGGGTCCCTACGAGCAGTACTTC. Residues: CASSQQGGPYEQYF. Drawing the rest from reference TRBV7-9 and TRBJ2-7, the complete variable domain is DTGVSQNPRHKITKRGQNVTFRCDPISEHNRLYWYRQTLGQGPEFLTYFQNEAQLEKSRLLSDRFSAERPKGSFSTLEIQRTEQGDSAMYLCASSQQGGPYEQYFGPGTRLTVT.

This chain links TRBV6-5 with TRBJ2-5; TRBD2 matches 9 bases. The CDR3 is 16 residues long. V shed 2 bases and J 6 bases; nucleotides not matched to a gene: 10. CDR1 is MNHEY, CDR2 SVGAGI, per germline. As DNA, the CDR3 is TGTGCCAGCAGTTACATGGCGGGGGGGCCCGATAAGACCCAGTACTTC. It yields the protein CASSYMAGGPDKTQYF.

In DNA form, the CDR3 reads TGTGCCAGCAGTTTACGCACCGGGGGGGCCGTAAAGACCCAGTACTTC. Protein: CASSLRTGGAVKTQYF. This chain connects TRBV27 to TRBJ2-5, with 8 positions matching TRBD2. The CDR3 is made up of 16 amino acids. V shed 2 bases and J 6 bases; nucleotides not matched to a gene: 11. Looked up from germline, CDR1 is MNHEY and CDR2 is SMNVEV (reference sequence).

The chain uses TRBV4-1 and TRBJ2-1, with 7 bases fitting TRBD1. CDR3 length: 15 residues. Germline values: CDR1 MGHRA, CDR2 YSYEKL. V shed 2 bases, J shed 5 bases, and the junction held 6 bases outside the gene matches. The CDR3 coding sequence is TGCGCCAGCAGCCAAACGACAGGGTGGAACAATGAGCAGTTCTTC. Its translation: CASSQTTGWNNEQFF.

The V and J genes are TRBV13 and TRBJ1-4, with a possible D match to TRBD1 (5 bases). The germline V gene has CDR1 PRHDT and CDR2 FYEKMQ (reference sequence). CDR3 length: 14 residues. V lost 4 bases to trimming and J lost 4 bases, with 10 bases between them. CDR3 protein: CASSSTGVNEKLFF. CDR3 nucleotide sequence: TGTGCCAGCAGCTCAACAGGAGTTAATGAAAAACTGTTTTTT.

The chain carries TRBV11-3 and TRBJ1-1; D is undetermined. This CDR3 spans 12 amino acids. Germline V CDR1 and CDR2: SGHNT, YENEEA. Deletions cut 1 base from V and 8 bases from J, with 8 bases between. Written as DNA, the CDR3 is TGTGCCAGCAGCTTAGGTACAGCCGAAGCTTTCTTT. Protein sequence: CASSLGTAEAFF. Full variable domain (outside the CDR3, taken from reference TRBV11-3 and TRBJ1-1): EAGVVQSPRYKIIEKKQPVAFWCNPISGHNTLYWYLQNLGQGPELLIRYENEEAVDDSQLPKDRFSAERLKGVDSTLKIQPAELGDSAVYLCASSLGTAEAFFGQGTRLTVV.

V is TRBV6-1 and J is TRBJ1-1, with 11 bases matching TRBD1. In germline, CDR1 is MNHNS, CDR2 SASEGT. The CDR3 extends over 15 amino acids. Trimming cost V 1 base and J 6 bases; bases outside gene matches: 4. The CDR3 here is CASSEGGQGAAEAFF. In DNA form, the CDR3 reads TGTGCCAGCAGTGAAGGTGGACAGGGGGCCGCTGAAGCTTTCTTT.

The rearrangement uses TRBV9 and TRBJ1-4; 10 bases match TRBD1. The CDR3 loop spans 14 amino acids. V lost 5 bases and J lost 5; bases outside the gene matches: 3. The germline CDR1 and CDR2 sequences are SGDLS and YYNGEE. This CDR3 is CASSRTGGNEKLFF. The CDR3 bases are TGTGCCAGCAGTCGGACAGGGGGAAATGAAAAACTGTTTTTT.

Only a few counts were recorded for this clone. This chain joins TRBV5-5 and TRBJ2-7, with D hard to call. This CDR3 spans 14 amino acids. V lost 2 bases to trimming and J lost 2 bases, with 11 bases between them. Per germline, CDR1 SGHKS and CDR2 YYEKEE (reference sequence). The CDR3 coding sequence is TGTGCCAGCAGCTTTGGCAGGCTGACCTACGAGCAGTACTTC. Its protein is CASSFGRLTYEQYF.

This chain links TRBV6-5 with TRBJ2-7; 11 bases are a match to TRBD2. Losses at the gene ends were 8 bases for V and 2 bases for J; bases not matched to a gene: 8. CDR1 and CDR2 (germline): MNHEY, SVGAGI. This CDR3 has 15 amino acids. CDR3 DNA: TGTGCCAGCTCCGCCATAGCGGGGGGGGCCTACGAGCAGTACTTC. This encodes CASSAIAGGAYEQYF.

V and J are TRBV19 and TRBJ1-2; D is perhaps TRBD1 (5 bases). Trimming shortened V by 1 base and J by 6 bases, and 15 bases separated the two germline ends. Per germline, CDR1 LNHDA and CDR2 SQIVND (reference sequence). The CDR3 spans 15 residues. This CDR3 is CASSIGLGRADGYTF. The CDR3 bases are TGTGCCAGTAGTATAGGGCTTGGCAGGGCGGATGGCTACACCTTC.

This clone has just one count. The chain links TRBV29-1 to TRBJ2-1; D is possibly TRBD1 (6 bases). The germline gives CDR1 SQVTM, CDR2 ANQGSEA. V gave up 1 base and J gave up 0 bases, with 13 bases separating them. The CDR3 loop spans 16 amino acids. The CDR3 DNA reads as TGCAGCGTTGAAGCCCCCGGGACAAGCTCCTACAATGAGCAGTTCTTC. This codes for CSVEAPGTSSYNEQFF.

The chain recombines TRBV7-2 with TRBJ2-7; 9 bases match TRBD1. The CDR3 loop spans 15 amino acids. CDR1 and CDR2 from the germline V gene are SGHTA and FQGNSA. V lost 1 base and J lost 3; bases outside the gene matches: 4. CDR3 region: CASSLEGQGVYEQYF. In DNA form, the CDR3 reads TGTGCCAGCAGCTTAGAGGGACAGGGTGTCTACGAGCAGTACTTC.

Notes on this clone: Other DNA sequences within the sample encode an identical CDR3. V is TRBV5-1 and J is TRBJ1-1; D gene ambiguous. The CDR3 totals 12 residues. The germline gives CDR1 SGHRS, CDR2 YFSETQ. Trimming stripped 8 bases from V and 0 bases from J, with 8 bases between. For the CDR3, the DNA is TGCGCCAGTAGACGGATGAACACTGAAGCTTTCTTT. Translation gives CASRRMNTEAFF.

The genes are TRBV4-3 and TRBJ1-2; D unclear. This CDR3 is built from 15 residues. Trimming removed 0 bases from V and 3 bases from J, with 11 bases in between. Germline V gives CDR1 LGHNA, CDR2 YSLEER. The CDR3 region has the DNA TGCGCCAGCAGCCAAGATCGTGCGGGATACTATGGCTACACCTTC. Translating gives CASSQDRAGYYGYTF.

V is TRBV5-6 and J is TRBJ2-1; D ambiguous. Germline loops: CDR1 SGHDT, CDR2 YYEEEE. The CDR3 loop spans 12 amino acids. The germline V and J ends were trimmed by 0 bases and 7 bases, with 5 bases remaining between them. The CDR3 here is CASSLEMNEQFF. The CDR3, as DNA: TGTGCCAGCAGCTTGGAAATGAATGAGCAGTTCTTC.

The DNA of the CDR3 is TGTGCCAGCACCCTAGCGGGGGTCACCGATACGTGGAAGACCCAGTACTTC. Translated, it gives CASTLAGVTDTWKTQYF. The J gene is TRBJ2-5, the V gene TRBV7-9; 10 bases agree with TRBD2. The CDR3 runs to 17 residues. Trimming removed 7 bases from V and 6 bases from J; junction bases left unmatched: 17. Germline-derived CDR1 and CDR2 are SEHNR and FQNEAQ (reference sequence).

This chain uses TRBV5-1 with TRBJ2-7; D unclear. The CDR3 contains 13 residues. V dropped 5 bases and J dropped 0 bases, with 9 bases sitting between them. Germline assignment: CDR1 SGHRS and CDR2 YFSETQ. The CDR3 DNA reads TGCGCCAGCAGAACCCAGGACTCCTACGAGCAGTACTTC. Amino acids: CASRTQDSYEQYF. The complete variable domain, with remaining parts taken from reference TRBV5-1 and TRBJ2-7, reads KAGVTQTPRYLIKTRGQQVTLSCSPISGHRSVSWYQQTPGQGLQFLFEYFSETQRNKGNFPGRFSGRQFSNSRSEMNVSTLELGDSALYLCASRTQDSYEQYFGPGTRLTVT.

This clone has just a few counts. CDR3 bases: TGTGCCAGCAGACCGTCCGGGGCCATCTACGAGCAGTACTTC. This codes for CASRPSGAIYEQYF. This chain uses TRBV7-2 with TRBJ2-7; either TRBD1 or TRBD2 may fit D (5 bases each). This CDR3 has 14 residues. Germline lookup yields CDR1 SGHTA and CDR2 FQGNSA. The V gene lost 6 bases and the J gene lost 3 bases, with 15 bases spanning the gap. The full variable domain, with the rest looked up from reference TRBV7-2 and TRBJ2-7, is GAGVSQSPSNKVTEKGKDVELRCDPISGHTALYWYRQSLGQGLEFLIYFQGNSAPDKSGLPSDRFSAERTGGSVSTLTIQRTQQEDSAVYLCASRPSGAIYEQYFGPGTRLTVT.

This sequence joins TRBV5-1 and TRBJ2-7, with D perhaps matching TRBD1 (5 bases). The CDR3 runs 15 residues. Germline V gene lookup returns CDR1 SGHRS and CDR2 YFSETQ. Deletions cut 4 bases from V and 2 bases from J, with 16 bases between. DNA for the CDR3: TGCGCCAGCAGCCCCTCCAGCCTAGGGGCCTACGAGCAGTACTTC. Translation gives CASSPSSLGAYEQYF.

This chain links TRBV7-3 with TRBJ1-1; 9 bases match TRBD1. Trimming cost V 5 bases and J 8 bases; bases outside gene matches: 6. Germline-derived CDR1 and CDR2 are SGHTA and FQGTGA. This CDR3 has 13 amino acids. DNA of the CDR3: TGTGCCAGCAGCCAAAGACAGGGGGGAGAAGCTTTCTTT. Amino acid sequence: CASSQRQGGEAFF.